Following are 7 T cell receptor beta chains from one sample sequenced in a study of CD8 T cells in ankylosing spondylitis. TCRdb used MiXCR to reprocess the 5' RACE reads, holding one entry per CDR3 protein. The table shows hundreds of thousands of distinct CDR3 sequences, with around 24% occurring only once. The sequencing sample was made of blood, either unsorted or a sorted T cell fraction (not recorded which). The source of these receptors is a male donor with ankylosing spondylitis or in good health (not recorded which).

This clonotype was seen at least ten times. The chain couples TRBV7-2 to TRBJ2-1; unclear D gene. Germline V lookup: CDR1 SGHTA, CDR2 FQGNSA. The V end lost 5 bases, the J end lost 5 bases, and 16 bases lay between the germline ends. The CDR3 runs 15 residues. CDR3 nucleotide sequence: TGTGCCAGCAGCCAAAACCGGAACTTCCACAATGAGCAGTTCTTC. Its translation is CASSQNRNFHNEQFF.

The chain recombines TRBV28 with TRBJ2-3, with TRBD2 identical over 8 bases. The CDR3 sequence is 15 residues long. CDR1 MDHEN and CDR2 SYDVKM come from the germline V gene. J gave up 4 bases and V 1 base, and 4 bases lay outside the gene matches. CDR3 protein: CASSLSDGRADTQYF. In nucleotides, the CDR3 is TGTGCCAGCAGTTTATCCGACGGGAGGGCAGATACGCAGTATTTT.

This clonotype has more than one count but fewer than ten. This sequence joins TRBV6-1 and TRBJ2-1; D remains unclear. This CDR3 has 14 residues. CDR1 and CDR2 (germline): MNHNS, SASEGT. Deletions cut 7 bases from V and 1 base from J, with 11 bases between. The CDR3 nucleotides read TGTGCCAGCACCCAGAGGCTGTCCTACAATGAGCAGTTCTTC. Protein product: CASTQRLSYNEQFF.

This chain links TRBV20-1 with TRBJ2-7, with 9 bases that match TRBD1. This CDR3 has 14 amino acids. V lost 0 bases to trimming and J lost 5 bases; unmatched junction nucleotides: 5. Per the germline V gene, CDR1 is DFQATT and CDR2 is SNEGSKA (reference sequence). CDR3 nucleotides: TGCAGTGCTAGAGATTTGAGGACAGGGGACGAGCAGTACTTC. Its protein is CSARDLRTGDEQYF.

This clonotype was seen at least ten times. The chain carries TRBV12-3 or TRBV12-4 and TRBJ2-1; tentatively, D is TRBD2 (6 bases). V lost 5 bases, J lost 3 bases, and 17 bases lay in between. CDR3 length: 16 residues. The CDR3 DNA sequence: TGTGCCAGCAGTCCGCCTCGGGACTCACTCTACAATGAGCAGTTCTTC. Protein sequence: CASSPPRDSLYNEQFF.

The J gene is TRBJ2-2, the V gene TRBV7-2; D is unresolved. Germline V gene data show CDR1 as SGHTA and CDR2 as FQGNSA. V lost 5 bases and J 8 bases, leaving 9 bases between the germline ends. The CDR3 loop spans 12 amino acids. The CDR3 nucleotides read TGTGCCAGCAGCCTGTTTAAAGGGGAGCTGTTTTTT. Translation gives CASSLFKGELFF. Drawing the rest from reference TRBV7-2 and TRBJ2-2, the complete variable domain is GAGVSQSPSNKVTEKGKDVELRCDPISGHTALYWYRQSLGQGLEFLIYFQGNSAPDKSGLPSDRFSAERTGGSVSTLTIQRTQQEDSAVYLCASSLFKGELFFGEGSRLTVL.

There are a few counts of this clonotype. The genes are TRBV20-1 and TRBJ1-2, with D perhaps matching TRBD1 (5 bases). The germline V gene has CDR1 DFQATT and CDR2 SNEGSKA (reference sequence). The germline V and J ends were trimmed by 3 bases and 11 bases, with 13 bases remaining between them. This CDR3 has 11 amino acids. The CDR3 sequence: CSASDTGVYTF. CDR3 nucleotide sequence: TGCAGTGCTAGTGATACAGGAGTTTACACCTTC.